Each of the 2 T cell receptor beta chains below was sequenced from the same sample in a study of cytomegalovirus exposure and HLA in healthy donors (TCRdb year 2017). To prepare the library, the immunoSEQ multiplex PCR assay was applied. The multiplex PCR relied on a mix of 60 forward primers for TCR Vbeta segments and 13 reverse primers for TCR Jbeta segments. TCRdb retrieved this table from immuneACCESS and kept in-frame rearrangements only. Not all clones are present; in checked studies, unresolved V genes account for under half, and no reason is known for the remainder. This sample's table has entries for 200,000 to 250,000 clones. More than 0.95% of the sample lies in the top ten. The sample taken for sequencing was PBMCs. These receptors originate from a girl aged 2 to 10 in good health and CMV-seropositive.

The chain carries TRBV7-9 and TRBJ1-2; D might be TRBD1 (5 bases). This CDR3 is built from 15 residues. Per germline, CDR1 SEHNR and CDR2 FQNEAQ (reference sequence). V was trimmed by 0 bases and J by 3 bases, leaving 11 bases between them. CDR3 coding DNA: TGTGCCAGCAGCTTAGCGGCCAGGGAGGACTATGGCTACACCTTC. Translating it yields CASSLAAREDYGYTF.

J is TRBJ2-1 and V is TRBV7-9; the match to TRBD1 covers 8 bases. The CDR3 is 16 amino acids. V was clipped by 4 bases and J by 4 bases; unmatched bases: 9. Germline V gene data show CDR1 as SEHNR and CDR2 as FQNEAQ (reference sequence). In nucleotides, the CDR3 is TGTGCCAGCAGCTCCCGGACAGGGCTAAGTTACAATGAGCAGTTCTTC. Translated: CASSSRTGLSYNEQFF.